The 25 T cell receptor beta chains presented below share a single source sample, sequenced in a study of beta chain features in type 1 diabetes. Every bit of the isolated RNA underwent reverse transcription, so sequencing read expressed TCRB transcripts. Data came from immunoSEQ multiplex PCR; TCRdb stores just in-frame clones and leaves some out. The sample has 120,000 to 150,000 clones, more than 9% seen once; the top ten hold 1.3%. The sample consisted of naive CD4+ T cells from blood. The receptors come from a man younger than 35 in good health.

The chain uses TRBV11-1 and TRBJ1-2, with D hard to call. This CDR3 comprises 15 residues. Per germline, CDR1 SGHAT and CDR2 FQDESV (reference sequence). Trimming left V 1 base short and J 4 bases short, with 13 bases between. Here the CDR3 reads CASSLEVGNSYGYTF. Written as DNA, the CDR3 is TGTGCCAGCAGCTTAGAAGTCGGAAACAGCTATGGCTACACCTTC. The full variable domain, rest sourced from reference TRBV11-1 and TRBJ1-2, is EAEVAQSPRYKITEKSQAVAFWCDPISGHATLYWYRQILGQGPELLVQFQDESVVDDSQLPKDRFSAERLKGVDSTLKIQPAELGDSAMYLCASSLEVGNSYGYTFGSGTRLTVV.

This clone occurred a few times. The V gene is TRBV6-5, the J gene TRBJ1-1; D gene ambiguous. V was pared by 0 bases and J by 3 bases, with 11 bases between. The germline CDR1 and CDR2 sequences are MNHEY and SVGAGI. This CDR3 has 15 amino acids. CDR3 amino acids: CASSYSPGIHTEAFF. The CDR3 DNA reads as TGTGCCAGCAGTTACTCTCCGGGGATACACACTGAAGCTTTCTTT.

The chain is built from TRBV11-2 and TRBJ2-7, with TRBD1 as a possible D gene (6 bases). Trimming took off 6 bases at V and 3 bases at J, with 9 bases between the two ends. CDR1 and CDR2 from the germline V gene are SGHAT and FQNNGV. The CDR3 covers 12 residues. CDR3 protein: CASSQTGYEQYF. CDR3 in DNA: TGTGCCAGCAGTCAGACAGGCTACGAGCAGTACTTC.

This clone came up a few times. The chain carries TRBV7-8 and TRBJ2-5; 8 bases map to TRBD1. Germline loops: CDR1 SGHVS, CDR2 FQNEAQ. The CDR3 extends over 16 amino acids. The J segment lost 2 bases and the V segment lost 3 bases, leaving 8 bases of the junction unmatched. CDR3 region: CASSLLTGTGQETQYF. In DNA, the CDR3 is TGTGCCAGCAGCTTGCTCACGGGGACAGGACAAGAGACCCAGTACTTC.

CDR3 nucleotides: TGCAGCGTGAGGCCCCATGAGGACACTGAAGCTTTCTTT. Encoded protein: CSVRPHEDTEAFF. This chain uses TRBV29-1 with TRBJ1-1; D not certain. This CDR3 region has 13 residues. Per germline, CDR1 SQVTM and CDR2 ANQGSEA. The germline V and J ends were trimmed by 6 bases and 3 bases, with 14 bases remaining between them.

This clone was seen a few times. This CDR3 reads CASSYSGTGIYEQYF. CDR3 nucleotides: TGTGCCAGCAGTTACTCTGGGACAGGGATCTACGAGCAGTACTTC. The gene calls are TRBV6-5 and TRBJ2-7; TRBD1 matches 9 bases. CDR3 size: 15 residues. CDR1 and CDR2 (germline): MNHEY, SVGAGI. Trimming removed 0 bases from V and 3 bases from J; junction bases left unmatched: 3.

The table lists this clone with a few counts. The chain joins TRBV6-5 to TRBJ2-3; 7 nucleotides match TRBD1. Germline CDR1 MNHEY, CDR2 SVGAGI. Trimming took 6 bases from V and 4 from J; bases not matched to a gene: 4. The CDR3 covers 13 residues. The CDR3 nucleotides read TGTGCCAGCAGGGCGACAGGGTCAGATACGCAGTATTTT. Encoded protein: CASRATGSDTQYF.

In this sample, this clone turned up a few times. V gene TRBV6-4 combines with J gene TRBJ2-1, with 10 nucleotides matching TRBD2. Germline V lookup: CDR1 MRHNA, CDR2 SNTAGT. Trimming took 4 bases from V and 6 from J; bases not matched to a gene: 6. This CDR3 comprises 15 residues. The CDR3 spells CASSGSSGGGNEQFF. CDR3 in DNA: TGTGCCAGCAGTGGGTCTAGCGGGGGCGGCAATGAGCAGTTCTTC.

This clone was observed many times. This chain connects TRBV7-6 to TRBJ2-7, with D possibly matching TRBD2 (5 bases). Germline CDR1 is SGHVS and CDR2 is FNYEAQ. There are 13 residues in the CDR3. Trimming stripped 0 bases from V and 2 bases from J, with 5 bases between. The CDR3 nucleotides read TGTGCCAGCAGCTTAGCGCGGGCCTACGAGCAGTACTTC. Its translation: CASSLARAYEQYF. The variable domain in full, with the rest retrieved from reference TRBV7-6 and TRBJ2-7, is GAGVSQSPRYKVTKRGQDVALRCDPISGHVSLYWYRQALGQGPEFLTYFNYEAQQDKSGLPNDRFSAERPEGSISTLTIQRTEQRDSAMYRCASSLARAYEQYFGPGTRLTVT.

CDR3 bases: TGCGCCAGTACAGGGGGGCCAGGGGCCAACGTCCTGACTTTC. It translates to CASTGGPGANVLTF. This chain uses TRBV5-1 with TRBJ2-6; 8 bases match TRBD1. The CDR3 has 14 residues. Germline CDR1 is SGHRS and CDR2 is YFSETQ. V dropped 8 bases and J dropped 4; count of bases not matched to a gene: 5.

The chain joins TRBV9 to TRBJ2-1; maybe TRBD1 (5 bases). V lost 2 bases and J 6 bases, leaving 9 bases between the germline ends. Per germline, CDR1 SGDLS and CDR2 YYNGEE. This CDR3 is 13 amino acids long. CDR3: CASSVQGSNEQFF. DNA of the CDR3: TGTGCCAGCAGCGTCCAGGGTTCCAATGAGCAGTTCTTC.

This clone was counted between two and nine times. The V gene is TRBV11-2, the J gene TRBJ2-5; 13 nucleotides align to TRBD2. The CDR3 covers 15 residues. J gave up 7 bases and V 5 bases, and 7 bases lay outside the gene matches. In germline, CDR1 is SGHAT, CDR2 FQNNGV. CDR3 in amino acids: CASSPGTSGVGTQYF. The CDR3, as DNA: TGTGCCAGCAGCCCAGGGACTAGCGGGGTCGGGACCCAGTACTTC. Looking up the rest from reference TRBV11-2 and TRBJ2-5 gives the full variable domain: EAGVAQSPRYKIIEKRQSVAFWCNPISGHATLYWYQQILGQGPKLLIQFQNNGVVDDSQLPKDRFSAERLKGVDSTLKIQPAKLEDSAVYLCASSPGTSGVGTQYFGPGTRLLVL.

This clone was seen a handful of times. The CDR3, as DNA: TGCGCCAGCAGCTTGCCTGACACCAGCTCGAACACCGGGGAGCTGTTTTTT. This sequence encodes CASSLPDTSSNTGELFF. The V call is TRBV5-1, the J call TRBJ2-2; no reliable D call. Germline lookup yields CDR1 SGHRS and CDR2 YFSETQ. This CDR3 has 17 amino acids. Trimming cost V 1 base and J 0 bases, with 13 bases left between them. Full variable domain (outside the CDR3, taken from reference TRBV5-1 and TRBJ2-2): KAGVTQTPRYLIKTRGQQVTLSCSPISGHRSVSWYQQTPGQGLQFLFEYFSETQRNKGNFPGRFSGRQFSNSRSEMNVSTLELGDSALYLCASSLPDTSSNTGELFFGEGSRLTVL.

This clone appeared many times. This chain uses TRBV28 with TRBJ2-7; D is unresolved. The V end lost 11 bases, the J end lost 3 bases, and 17 bases lay between the germline ends. This CDR3 spans 13 amino acids. Germline-derived CDR1 and CDR2 are MDHEN and SYDVKM. The CDR3 nucleotides read TGTGCCGGCCAATCACCCTGGAGCTACGAGCAGTACTTC. This sequence encodes CAGQSPWSYEQYF. Full variable domain (remainder filled in from reference TRBV28 and TRBJ2-7): DVKVTQSSRYLVKRTGEKVFLECVQDMDHENMFWYRQDPGLGLRLIYFSYDVKMKEKGDIPEGYSVSREKKERFSLILESASTNQTSMYLCAGQSPWSYEQYFGPGTRLTVT.

This chain uses TRBV25-1 with TRBJ1-6; D might be TRBD1 (5 bases). There are 15 residues in the CDR3. Germline loops: CDR1 MGHDK, CDR2 SYGVNS. V lost 3 bases and J lost 7, with 13 bases in between. The CDR3 region has the DNA TGTGCCAGCAGTGACCCAGGGCTGGGGAATTCACCCCTCCACTTT. Translating gives CASSDPGLGNSPLHF.

The chain carries TRBV6-5 and TRBJ1-5; a weak D match, TRBD1 (6 bases). The CDR3 extends over 15 amino acids. The germline V and J ends were trimmed by 6 bases and 4 bases, with 16 bases remaining between them. CDR1 and CDR2 from the germline V gene are MNHEY and SVGAGI. CDR3 DNA sequence: TGTGCCAGCAGAACATACAGGGAAGGGAATCAGCCCCAGCATTTT. Protein product: CASRTYREGNQPQHF.

This clone appeared a few times. The V call is TRBV10-2, the J call TRBJ2-1; tentatively, D is TRBD1 (5 bases). The V end lost 7 bases, the J end lost 5 bases, and 9 bases lay between the germline ends. Germline loops: CDR1 WSHSY, CDR2 SAAADI. The CDR3 runs to 12 residues. The CDR3 loop is CASKGLNNEQFF. The CDR3 coding sequence is TGCGCCAGCAAGGGGTTAAACAATGAGCAGTTCTTC.

The genes are TRBV7-6 and TRBJ2-7; 7 nucleotides agree with TRBD2. The CDR3 is 16 residues long. Germline loops: CDR1 SGHVS, CDR2 FNYEAQ. V trimming: 1 base; J trimming: 3 bases; junction bases outside the gene matches: 9. The CDR3 here is CASSLGGAGLDYEQYF. CDR3 coding DNA: TGTGCCAGCAGCTTAGGGGGAGCGGGGTTAGACTACGAGCAGTACTTC.

The genes are TRBV28 and TRBJ2-1, with 13 bases lining up with TRBD2. Germline V CDR1 and CDR2: MDHEN, SYDVKM. The J segment lost 3 bases and the V segment lost 4 bases, leaving 3 bases of the junction unmatched. CDR3 length equals 16 residues. The DNA of the CDR3 is TGTGCCAGCAGTTCCACTAGCGGGGGGGACTACAATGAGCAGTTCTTC. Translation: CASSSTSGGDYNEQFF.

This clone was counted ten times or more. The chain has TRBV7-9 and TRBJ2-6; TRBD1 matches 7 bases. Germline lookup yields CDR1 SEHNR and CDR2 FQNEAQ (reference sequence). The V and J ends lost 4 bases and 2 bases, in that order; junction bases with no gene match: 11. This CDR3 has 18 residues. CDR3 loop: CASSSPGTVVPGANVLTF. The DNA for the CDR3 is TGTGCCAGCAGCTCCCCCGGGACAGTTGTCCCTGGGGCCAACGTCCTGACTTTC.

The gene calls are TRBV5-1 and TRBJ2-3; 9 bases agree with TRBD2. CDR1 and CDR2 (germline): SGHRS, YFSETQ. This CDR3 has 16 amino acids. The J segment lost 6 bases and the V segment lost 4 bases, leaving 12 bases of the junction unmatched. The chain's CDR3 is CASSGAGTSSRDTQYF. CDR3 DNA: TGCGCCAGCAGCGGCGCAGGGACTAGCTCTAGGGATACGCAGTATTTT.

In this sample, this clone turned up a few times. The rearrangement joins TRBV18 to TRBJ1-1; D is unresolved. Germline CDR1 and CDR2: KGHSH and LQKENI. The CDR3 totals 17 residues. The V end lost 2 bases, the J end lost 1 base, and 17 bases lay between the germline ends. CDR3 residues: CASSPNAEALSNTEAFF. The CDR3 DNA reads TGTGCCAGCTCACCAAATGCTGAAGCACTATCGAACACTGAAGCTTTCTTT.

This clone occurred a few times. The V gene is TRBV30, the J gene TRBJ2-3; D unclear. The CDR3 sequence is 13 residues long. The V end lost 2 bases, the J end lost 0 bases, and 6 bases lay between the germline ends. CDR1 and CDR2 (germline): GTSNPN, SVGIG (reference sequence). The DNA of the CDR3 is TGTGCCTGGAGTCGGTTGAGCACAGATACGCAGTATTTT. Translating gives CAWSRLSTDTQYF. Full variable domain (missing parts from reference TRBV30 and TRBJ2-3): SQTIHQWPATLVQPVGSPLSLECTVEGTSNPNLYWYRQAAGRGLQLLFYSVGIGQISSEVPQNLSASRPQDRQFILSSKKLLLSDSGFYLCAWSRLSTDTQYFGPGTRLTVL.

This clone was detected only once. The rearrangement links TRBV4-3 to TRBJ1-2; D is unclear. CDR3 length equals 15 residues. CDR1 LGHNA and CDR2 YSLEER come from the germline V gene. V gave up 1 base and J gave up 1 base, with 10 bases separating them. CDR3 residues: CASSQATNGNYGYTF. In DNA, the CDR3 is TGCGCCAGCAGCCAAGCGACAAATGGTAACTATGGCTACACCTTC.

This clone showed up just a few times. The CDR3 DNA sequence: TGTGCCAGCAGTTTGCCAGGGGGATTCGGCTACACCTTC. Translated, it gives CASSLPGGFGYTF. This chain connects TRBV28 to TRBJ1-2; TRBD1 aligns across 7 bases. The CDR3 spans 13 residues. Germline V gene sequence: CDR1 MDHEN, CDR2 SYDVKM. Trimming took 3 bases from V and 8 from J; bases not matched to a gene: 6.